A single sample is the source of the 11 T cell receptor beta chains below, sequenced in a study of glioma-infiltrating T cells after dendritic cell vaccination. TCRdb's copy holds only in-frame clones and misses some; the assay was immunoSEQ multiplex PCR. The sample lists over 90,000 clones, 85% to 90% occurring once. The sample in question was blood, obtained before dendritic cell vaccination. These receptors were collected from a human donor with glioblastoma.

The CDR3 DNA reads TGCGCCAGCAGCCAGGGAGGCCCCCGGGAGACCCAGTACTTC. This sequence encodes CASSQGGPRETQYF. V gene TRBV4-3 combines with J gene TRBJ2-5; perhaps TRBD2 as D (6 bases). The CDR3 covers 14 residues. Germline lookup yields CDR1 LGHNA and CDR2 YSLEER. Trimming pared 3 bases from V and 5 bases from J, leaving 13 bases between.

The chain is built from TRBV5-6 and TRBJ2-5, with 8 nucleotides matching TRBD2. V lost 2 bases to trimming and J lost 5 bases; unmatched junction nucleotides: 11. The germline V gene encodes CDR1 SGHDT and CDR2 YYEEEE. This CDR3 contains 16 residues. CDR3 residues: CASSLVGSGGMETQYF. The CDR3, as DNA: TGTGCCAGCAGCTTAGTCGGGAGCGGGGGAATGGAGACCCAGTACTTC.

The chain is built from TRBV19 and TRBJ1-1, with TRBD1 identical over 8 bases. With V trimmed by 5 bases and J by 8 bases, 10 bases remained unmatched. The germline V gene encodes CDR1 LNHDA and CDR2 SQIVND (reference sequence). The CDR3 consists of 14 residues. In DNA form, the CDR3 reads TGTGCCAGTAGTGGACCGGGACAGGAGACCGAAGCTTTCTTT. Translating it yields CASSGPGQETEAFF.

The chain is built from TRBV5-4 and TRBJ2-5, with 9 positions matching TRBD2. V was clipped by 4 bases and J by 4 bases; unmatched bases: 8. Looked up from germline, CDR1 is SGHNT and CDR2 is YYREEE (reference sequence). This CDR3 is built from 15 residues. Written as DNA, the CDR3 is TGTGCCAGCAGCCCCAAGCGGGAGGAGAGAGAGACCCAGTACTTC. Amino acids: CASSPKREERETQYF.

Concerning this clone itself: Other DNA sequences in this specimen translate into the identical CDR3. The chain carries TRBV6-5 and TRBJ1-1; D ambiguous. Germline CDR1 reads MNHEY; CDR2 reads SVGAGI. Trimming removed 2 bases from V and 3 bases from J, with 7 bases in between. The CDR3 is made up of 13 amino acids. The CDR3 loop is CASSYGGDTEAFF. Here the CDR3 DNA reads TGTGCCAGCAGTTACGGCGGGGACACTGAAGCTTTCTTT.

V and J are TRBV6-5 and TRBJ1-1; perhaps TRBD1 as D (6 bases). The ends were cut back, 0 bases at V and 11 bases at J, with 16 bases in the middle. Germline V CDR1 and CDR2: MNHEY, SVGAGI. CDR3 length: 14 amino acids. CDR3 residues: CASSYSPRTGSAFF. DNA of the CDR3: TGTGCCAGCAGTTACTCGCCTCGAACAGGGAGCGCTTTCTTT.

J is TRBJ1-1 and V is TRBV6-1; 7 positions agree with TRBD1. The CDR3 has 15 amino acids. Trimming at V came to 4 bases and at J to 1 base, leaving 6 bases not matched to a gene. The germline V gene has CDR1 MNHNS and CDR2 SASEGT. DNA of the CDR3: TGTGCCAGCAGTGCCACGACAGGGCGGAACACTGAAGCTTTCTTT. This encodes CASSATTGRNTEAFF.

This chain connects TRBV4-1 to TRBJ2-3; TRBD1 is a possible D gene (7 bases). Germline CDR1 and CDR2: MGHRA and YSYEKL. The CDR3 runs 14 residues. The germline V and J ends were trimmed by 4 bases and 6 bases, with 14 bases remaining between them. The CDR3 is CASSRAGGLDTQYF. The CDR3 DNA sequence: TGCGCCAGCAGCCGGGCAGGGGGGCTCGATACGCAGTATTTT.

The rearrangement joins TRBV7-2 to TRBJ1-1; weak D call: TRBD1 (5 bases). The germline V gene encodes CDR1 SGHTA and CDR2 FQGNSA. This CDR3 comprises 14 residues. Trimming stripped 1 base from V and 3 bases from J, with 9 bases between. The CDR3 loop reads CASSLGGGYTEAFF. In nucleotides, the CDR3 is TGTGCCAGCAGCTTAGGGGGGGGGTACACTGAAGCTTTCTTT.

The chain is built from TRBV15 and TRBJ1-1, with D possibly matching TRBD1 (6 bases). Germline lookup yields CDR1 LNHNV and CDR2 YYDKDF (reference sequence). The CDR3 is made up of 13 amino acids. Trimming cost V 1 base and J 11 bases, with 14 bases left between them. The CDR3 DNA reads TGTGCCACCAGCAGAGGAAAGGGGGTGGCCGCTTTCTTT. Its translation is CATSRGKGVAAFF. The entire variable domain, with the rest obtained from reference TRBV15 and TRBJ1-1, is as follows: DAMVIQNPRYQVTQFGKPVTLSCSQTLNHNVMYWYQQKSSQAPKLLFHYYDKDFNNEADTPDNFQSRRPNTSFCFLDIRSPGLGDTAMYLCATSRGKGVAAFFGQGTRLTVV.

V gene TRBV6-5 combines with J gene TRBJ1-1; maybe TRBD1 (5 bases). V lost 2 bases, J lost 8 bases, and 15 bases lay in between. Germline CDR1 is MNHEY and CDR2 is SVGAGI. The CDR3 runs to 14 residues. CDR3 coding DNA: TGTGCCAGCAGTTACAGGGGCTCCCTTGGGGAAGCTTTCTTT. Translated, it gives CASSYRGSLGEAFF.